The text below deals with one T cell receptor beta chain. The antigen is undetermined. The authors sequenced TCR beta from blood CD8+ and CD4+ T cells. The entry originates in a study of CD8 T cells in Susac syndrome. Study-level findings and limits: Total CD8+ repertoires held under 20 Susac-specific public clones, while CD8+ TEMRA repertoires held five.

This CDR3 is 16 amino acids long. CDR1 is SGHDN, CDR2 FVKESK, per germline. The V and J ends lost 4 bases and 7 bases, in that order; junction bases with no gene match: 10. Reverse transcription of roughly 0.45 to 1 ug RNA used random hexamers. TCRdb re-called the immunoSEQ multiplex PCR reads through MiXCR, storing one row per CDR3 protein. The sample records fewer than 150,000 distinct CDR3 sequences, 95% being singletons. Material for sequencing was CD8+ T cells from PBMCs. This TCR derives from a human donor with Susac syndrome. The gene calls are TRBV14 and TRBJ2-3; 11 nucleotides agree with TRBD2. The CDR3 spells CASSRTSGLHPNTQYF. In nucleotides, the CDR3 is TGTGCCAGCAGCCGGACTAGCGGGCTCCACCCTAATACGCAGTATTTT.